The 3 T cell receptor beta chains below come from one sample, sequenced in a study of glioma-infiltrating T cells after dendritic cell vaccination. Data came from immunoSEQ multiplex PCR; TCRdb stores just in-frame clones and leaves some out. The repertoire includes fewer than 110,000 clones, about four fifths of them detected once, and about 12% sits in the top ten. Here the sequenced sample was blood, taken before dendritic cell vaccination. These receptors were taken from a human donor with glioblastoma.

As concerns this clone: At one of its ends the junction is not consistent with the germline gene, which may arise from a read error. The chain joins TRBV7-7 to TRBJ2-1; D is perhaps TRBD2 (5 bases). CDR3 length: 15 residues. CDR1 is SSHAT and CDR2 is FNYEAQ in the germline V gene (reference sequence). CDR3 loop: CASSPPGSSYNEQFF. CDR3 nucleotides: TGTGCTAGCAGCCCACCGGGGAGCTCCTACAATGAGCAGTTCTTC.

The chain employs TRBV19 and TRBJ1-1; unclear D gene. The CDR3 totals 13 residues. V was shortened by 1 base and J by 11 bases, with 14 bases between the two germline ends. CDR1 and CDR2 from the germline V gene are LNHDA and SQIVND (reference sequence). The CDR3 sequence is CASSIAAGRDAFF. The CDR3 DNA is TGTGCCAGTAGTATAGCTGCAGGTCGGGATGCTTTCTTT.

V and J are TRBV27 and TRBJ1-1; TRBD1 aligns across 8 bases. This CDR3 is built from 15 residues. V trimming: 5 bases; J trimming: 4 bases; junction bases outside the gene matches: 9. Germline V gene sequence: CDR1 MNHEY, CDR2 SMNVEV (reference sequence). Here the CDR3 DNA reads TGTGCCAGCAGTACCTCCGGACAGGGAGGCACTGAAGCTTTCTTT. Its protein is CASSTSGQGGTEAFF.